These T cell receptor beta chains were read from a single sample in a study of OX40 agonist ivuxolimab in advanced cancers. TCRdb keeps only in-frame clones here, not all; method: immunoSEQ multiplex PCR. The data show tens of thousands of clones, about 79% seen once. Material: CD4+ or CD8+ T cells sorted from blood, obtained in a trial of the OX40 agonist ivuxolimab. All receptors come from an adult with an advanced solid tumor such as melanoma, head and neck, liver or kidney cancer. Both conserved end residues are part of each CDR3. Fields, in order: D gene, V gene, J gene, clone size, CDR3 protein, CDR3 DNA. A D gene is named only where the DNA matches it firmly. Rows give clone size only sometimes, using once, few, many, or a class for an expanded clone.

>.|TRBV10-3|TRBJ1-3|.
CATQGATGPSSGNTIYF
TGTGCCACCCAAGGGGCGACAGGACCGAGCTCTGGAAACACCATATATTTT
>.|TRBV7-3|TRBJ2-2|.
CASSLTGARNTGELFF
TGTGCCAGCAGCTTAACGGGGGCCCGGAACACCGGGGAGCTGTTTTTT
>TRBD1|TRBV27|TRBJ1-6|few
CASRNLQGAGNSPLHF
TGTGCCAGCAGGAACCTACAGGGGGCGGGGAATTCACCCCTCCACTTT
>.|TRBV7-7|TRBJ2-5|.
CASSPGFGRQNQETQYF
TGTGCCAGCAGCCCGGGGTTCGGGAGACAGAACCAAGAGACCCAGTACTTC
>.|TRBV28|TRBJ2-3|.
CASIRGSSTDTQYF
TGTGCCAGCATTCGGGGGTCTAGCACAGATACGCAGTATTTT
>.|TRBV19|TRBJ2-1|.
CASSIAGVGEQFF
TGTGCCAGTAGTATAGCAGGAGTTGGTGAGCAGTTCTTC
>TRBD1|TRBV18|TRBJ1-2|.
CASSPTGGDGYTF
TGTGCCAGCTCGCCGACAGGGGGTGATGGCTACACCTTC
>.|TRBV7-2|TRBJ1-1|once
CASSPVGRAFF
TGTGCCAGCAGCCCAGTCGGCCGAGCTTTCTTT
>.|TRBV7-2|TRBJ2-3|.
CASSQGGYTDTQYF
TGTGCCAGCAGTCAGGGGGGATACACAGATACGCAGTATTTT
>.|TRBV6-5|TRBJ1-1|.
CASSWDLNTEAFF
TGTGCCAGCAGTTGGGATTTGAACACTGAAGCTTTCTTT
>.|TRBV18|TRBJ1-1|once
CASSPGSLAEAFF
TGTGCCAGCTCACCGGGCAGTCTGGCTGAAGCTTTCTTT
>TRBD1|TRBV6-6|TRBJ2-7|once
CASSSGQTYEQYF
TGTGCCAGCAGCTCGGGACAGACCTACGAGCAGTACTTC
>.|TRBV5-5|TRBJ1-6|few
CASSPGWDRRHSPLHF
TGTGCCAGCAGCCCGGGTTGGGACCGTCGGCATTCACCCCTCCACTTT
>.|TRBV18|TRBJ1-2|.
CASSPMSSEGYTF
TGTGCCAGCTCACCAATGTCCTCGGAAGGCTACACCTTC
>.|TRBV19|TRBJ1-2|.
CASSRQDGGYGYTF
TGTGCCAGTAGCAGACAGGACGGAGGCTATGGCTACACCTTC
>TRBD2|TRBV7-2|TRBJ2-7|.
CASSLGLAGGYEQYF
TGTGCCAGCAGCTTGGGACTAGCGGGGGGCTACGAGCAGTACTTC
>.|TRBV2|TRBJ1-2|.
CASSVQDGGYTF
TGTGCCAGCAGTGTTCAGGATGGTGGCTACACCTTC
>.|TRBV6-6|TRBJ1-6|.
CASSNGYYNSPLHF
TGTGCCAGCAGTAACGGATACTATAATTCACCCCTCCACTTT
>TRBD1|TRBV7-6|TRBJ1-6|.
CASSLRQGINSPLHF
TGTGCCAGCAGCTTAAGACAGGGGATTAATTCACCCCTCCACTTT
>.|TRBV5-6|TRBJ1-1|.
CASSPTGHGRMNTEAFF
TGTGCCAGCAGCCCAACAGGGCACGGGAGGATGAACACTGAAGCTTTCTTT
>.|TRBV2|TRBJ2-3|.
CASGRGGSDTQYF
TGTGCCAGCGGTAGGGGGGGATCAGATACGCAGTATTTT
>.|TRBV2|TRBJ2-7|.
CASSLGRDEQYF
TGTGCCAGCAGCCTTGGCCGTGACGAGCAGTACTTC
>.|TRBV7-3|TRBJ2-7|.
CASSDGSEQYF
TGTGCCAGCAGCGATGGGAGCGAGCAGTACTTC
>.|TRBV7-9|TRBJ1-4|.
CASSPGPGGRGSEKLFF
TGTGCCAGCAGCCCAGGACCGGGCGGCAGGGGTAGTGAAAAACTGTTTTTT
>TRBD1|TRBV29-1|TRBJ1-1|.
CSVAAFSGQGATEAFF
TGCAGCGTCGCTGCGTTTTCGGGACAGGGGGCCACTGAAGCTTTCTTT
>TRBD1|TRBV6-5|TRBJ1-2|.
CASSYSETGRSGYTF
TGTGCCAGCAGTTACTCGGAGACAGGGAGAAGTGGCTACACCTTC
>TRBD2|TRBV5-6|TRBJ2-7|.
CASSFPGTSGGAYEQYF
TGTGCCAGCAGCTTCCCCGGGACTAGCGGGGGGGCCTACGAGCAGTACTTC
>.|TRBV19|TRBJ2-7|once
CASKTRDTSYEQYF
TGTGCCAGTAAAACGAGGGACACCTCCTACGAGCAGTACTTC
>.|TRBV29-1|TRBJ1-3|.
CSVDRSGNTIYF
TGCAGCGTTGATAGGTCAGGAAACACCATATATTTT
>TRBD2|TRBV11-1|TRBJ2-3|.
CASSKGGGTDTQYF
TGTGCCAGCAGCAAGGGCGGGGGGACAGATACGCAGTATTTT
>.|TRBV6-5|TRBJ1-1|.
CASSYSGHMNTEAFF
TGTGCCAGCAGTTACTCGGGGCACATGAACACTGAAGCTTTCTTT
>.|TRBV7-2|TRBJ1-3|.
CASSFTLRVSGNTIYF
TGTGCCAGCAGCTTTACCCTCAGGGTCTCTGGAAACACCATATATTTT
>TRBD1|TRBV19|TRBJ1-1|.
CASSGQGRTEAFF
TGTGCCAGTTCGGGACAGGGAAGGACTGAAGCTTTCTTT
>.|TRBV6-5|TRBJ2-7|.
CASSYAVSVSYEQYF
TGTGCCAGCAGTTACGCCGTCTCGGTCTCCTACGAGCAGTACTTC
>.|TRBV7-8|TRBJ1-1|.
CASSLIFLNTEAFF
TGTGCCAGCAGCTTAATATTTCTGAACACTGAAGCTTTCTTT
>TRBD1|TRBV4-1|TRBJ1-2|.
CASRRQGGDPPYGYTF
TGCGCCAGCAGAAGACAGGGGGGCGACCCACCCTATGGCTACACCTTC
>.|TRBV5-1|TRBJ2-5|.
CASSPGSRGSGQETQYF
TGCGCCAGCAGCCCAGGAAGTAGGGGCAGCGGTCAAGAGACCCAGTACTTC
>.|TRBV7-2|TRBJ1-2|.
CASSLWTSQGYTF
TGTGCCAGCAGCTTATGGACTTCCCAGGGCTACACCTTC
>.|TRBV6-1|TRBJ2-3|.
CASSRAARGDTQYF
TGTGCCAGCAGTCGGGCCGCCCGTGGGGATACGCAGTATTTT
>.|TRBV12-1|TRBJ2-5|.
CASSRPYRNHQETQYF
TGTGCCAGCAGCAGACCTTACAGGAACCACCAAGAGACCCAGTACTTC
>.|TRBV7-9|TRBJ2-2|.
CASSFGAANTGELFF
TGTGCCAGCAGCTTTGGGGCCGCGAACACCGGGGAGCTGTTTTTT
>TRBD1|TRBV2|TRBJ2-5|.
CASSIITGEGEETQYF
TGTGCCAGCAGTATTATAACAGGGGAAGGAGAAGAGACCCAGTACTTC
>.|TRBV2|TRBJ2-7|.
CASTTWTGSYEQYF
TGTGCCAGCACCACTTGGACGGGATCCTACGAGCAGTACTTC
>TRBD1|TRBV5-1|TRBJ1-1|once
CASSLRTGTGNTEAFF
TGCGCCAGCAGCTTGCGGACAGGGACGGGGAACACTGAAGCTTTCTTT
>.|TRBV6-5|TRBJ2-7|.
CASSYYAGHLTYEQYF
TGTGCCAGCAGTTACTATGCGGGACACCTAACCTACGAGCAGTACTTC
>TRBD1|TRBV7-2|TRBJ1-6|.
CASSSTGTGNSPLHF
TGTGCCAGCAGCTCTACCGGGACAGGGAATTCACCCCTCCACTTT
>.|TRBV7-2|TRBJ2-3|.
CASSGGQPGTDTQYF
TGTGCCAGCAGCGGAGGCCAGCCCGGGACAGATACGCAGTATTTT
>TRBD1|TRBV7-9|TRBJ1-6|.
CASSSGGNSPLHF
TGTGCCAGCAGCTCAGGGGGTAATTCACCCCTCCACTTT
>.|TRBV2|TRBJ2-7|.
CASSDGGYEQYF
TGTGCCAGCAGCGACGGGGGCTACGAGCAGTACTTC
>.|TRBV7-9|TRBJ2-5|.
CASSLGVRAETQYF
TGTGCCAGCAGCTTAGGGGTCAGGGCGGAGACCCAGTACTTC
>.|TRBV14|TRBJ1-2|.
CASSQGGGPYGYTF
TGTGCCAGCAGCCAAGGTGGGGGGCCCTATGGCTACACCTTC
>TRBD1|TRBV6-5|TRBJ1-2|.
CASRPAAGGGGYTF
TGTGCCAGCAGACCTGCGGCAGGGGGGGGCGGCTACACCTTC
>.|TRBV7-2|TRBJ1-6|.
CASSLLGQQSNSPLHF
TGTGCCAGCAGCTTATTAGGACAGCAAAGTAATTCACCCCTCCACTTT
>.|TRBV4-1|TRBJ2-5|once
CASSQDLGGAWKETQYF
TGCGCCAGCAGCCAAGATTTGGGGGGGGCCTGGAAGGAGACCCAGTACTTC
>.|TRBV5-1|TRBJ1-1|once
CASSLRGDNTEAFF
TGCGCCAGCAGCTTAAGAGGGGACAACACTGAAGCTTTCTTT